This T cell receptor (beta chain) came from a study of blood T cell repertoires in COVID-19. Study information: Donors in the United States, Italy and Spain gave samples during acute or convalescent COVID-19.

Assay used: immunoSEQ multiplex PCR; TCRdb lists only in-frame clones, some missing. The sample contains a few hundred thousand clones, 85% to 90% of which appear only once. Recruits, aged roughly 18 to 89 years, lived in 25 or so US areas. Germline V gene data show CDR1 as LNHDA and CDR2 as SQIVND (reference sequence). The CDR3 totals 17 residues. Trimming left V 5 bases short and J 6 bases short, with 24 bases between. The clonotype comes from a woman between 45 and 60 years old who had recovered from COVID-19. The source material was PBMCs or T cells enriched from blood (not recorded which). V is TRBV19 and J is TRBJ2-3, with D maybe TRBD2 (7 bases). CDR3 coding DNA: TGTGCCAGTAGTTCTAGCGGCGGCTCCCTCACAGGGGATACGCAGTATTTT. Amino acids: CASSSSGGSLTGDTQYF.